The sequence of this T cell receptor (beta chain) was determined in a study of blood T cell repertoires in COVID-19. Study summary: There were acute and convalescent COVID-19 samples, and they came from the United States, Italy and Spain.

Germline V CDR1 and CDR2: GTSNPN, SVGIG (reference sequence). V dropped 6 bases and J dropped 5; count of bases not matched to a gene: 18. There are 16 residues in the CDR3. Original analysis: Amplifying reference gene primers gave estimates of nucleated cell counts. Data came from immunoSEQ multiplex PCR; TCRdb stores just in-frame clones and leaves some out. The V and J calls and clone size are taken from that table; D and trimming were inferred from the DNA. Of roughly 100,000 clones listed, about 90% are singletons. This TCR came from a woman between 25 and 40 years old with acute or convalescent COVID-19. The sequencing sample was made of peripheral blood. The gene calls are TRBV30 and TRBJ1-1; TRBD1 matches 7 bases. CDR3 amino acids: CACSRQGRLEGTEAFF. In nucleotides, the CDR3 is TGTGCCTGTTCACGACAGGGCCGTTTGGAGGGTACTGAAGCTTTCTTT. Complete variable domain (other parts from reference TRBV30 and TRBJ1-1): SQTIHQWPATLVQPVGSPLSLECTVEGTSNPNLYWYRQAAGRGLQLLFYSVGIGQISSEVPQNLSASRPQDRQFILSSKKLLLSDSGFYLCACSRQGRLEGTEAFFGQGTRLTVV.